The 8 T cell receptor beta chains reported below all come from one sample, sequenced in a study of blood T cell repertoires in COVID-19. Using immunoSEQ multiplex PCR, the repertoire was profiled, and TCRdb retains in-frame clones only, with some absent. The sample lists 14,000 or so clones, 85% to 90% seen once, with roughly 15% in the top ten. Sequencing used peripheral blood. The receptors originated from a middle-aged man with active COVID-19.

J is TRBJ2-1 and V is TRBV20-1, with 10 bases matching TRBD2. This CDR3 has 14 amino acids. V lost 3 bases and J lost 9; bases outside the gene matches: 8. In germline, CDR1 is DFQATT, CDR2 SNEGSKA (reference sequence). CDR3 amino acids: CSASRTSGMSEQFF. The CDR3 region has the DNA TGCAGTGCTAGTCGAACTAGCGGGATGTCTGAGCAGTTCTTC.

The rearrangement joins TRBV4-3 to TRBJ2-2, with D possibly TRBD2 on 6 matching bases. Germline-derived CDR1 and CDR2 are LGHNA and YSLEER. The CDR3 length is 14 residues. V lost 1 base, J lost 7 bases, and 10 bases lay in between. The DNA for the CDR3 is TGCGCCAGCAGCCAAGGCCGGACTAACGGGGAGCTGTTTTTT. Translation: CASSQGRTNGELFF.

The gene calls are TRBV10-3 and TRBJ1-1, with D perhaps matching TRBD1 (5 bases). Trimming left V 0 bases short and J 6 bases short, with 14 bases between. Germline-derived CDR1 and CDR2 are ENHRY and SYGVKD. The CDR3 spans 15 residues. The CDR3 region is CAISESGMGRAEAFF. CDR3 coding DNA: TGTGCCATCAGTGAGTCTGGTATGGGCAGGGCTGAAGCTTTCTTT.

V and J are TRBV7-9 and TRBJ2-3; 7 bases are a match to TRBD2. Germline CDR1 and CDR2: SEHNR and FQNEAQ (reference sequence). CDR3 length equals 14 residues. V dropped 9 bases and J dropped 5; count of bases not matched to a gene: 11. The CDR3 is CASATSRLRDTQYF. The CDR3 nucleotides are TGTGCCAGTGCGACTAGCCGGCTGAGAGATACGCAGTATTTT.

This chain uses TRBV27 with TRBJ2-3, with 7 bases fitting TRBD2. CDR3 length equals 15 residues. Per germline, CDR1 MNHEY and CDR2 SMNVEV (reference sequence). V dropped 3 bases and J dropped 2; count of bases not matched to a gene: 5. The CDR3 loop is CASSFAAGNTDTQYF. Written as DNA, the CDR3 is TGTGCCAGCAGTTTCGCAGCGGGAAACACAGATACGCAGTATTTT.

The V gene is TRBV9, the J gene TRBJ2-2; D possibly corresponds to TRBD1 (6 bases). Per the germline V gene, CDR1 is SGDLS and CDR2 is YYNGEE. This CDR3 has 15 amino acids. The V gene lost 4 bases and the J gene lost 5 bases, with 15 bases spanning the gap. This CDR3 is CASSTSGVGTGELFF. CDR3 sequence (DNA): TGTGCCAGCAGCACCTCAGGGGTAGGAACCGGGGAGCTGTTTTTT.

The V and J genes are TRBV10-1 and TRBJ1-1, with D perhaps matching TRBD1 (5 bases). Trimming cost V 0 bases and J 11 bases, with 10 bases left between them. Looked up from germline, CDR1 is WNHNN and CDR2 is SYGVQD (reference sequence). The CDR3 loop spans 12 amino acids. The CDR3 sequence: CASSESTGVAFF. The DNA for the CDR3 is TGCGCCAGCAGTGAGTCAACAGGAGTGGCTTTCTTT.

This chain's CDR3 is CASSPPQNSGRYNEQFF. CDR3 coding DNA: TGTGCCAGCAGCCCCCCCCAAAATAGCGGGAGGTACAATGAGCAGTTCTTC. The gene calls are TRBV4-2 and TRBJ2-1; 10 positions agree with TRBD2. The CDR3 runs 17 residues. The V gene end was trimmed by 4 bases and the J gene end by 4 bases; junction bases not matched to a gene: 10. Germline assignment: CDR1 LGHNA and CDR2 YNFKEQ.